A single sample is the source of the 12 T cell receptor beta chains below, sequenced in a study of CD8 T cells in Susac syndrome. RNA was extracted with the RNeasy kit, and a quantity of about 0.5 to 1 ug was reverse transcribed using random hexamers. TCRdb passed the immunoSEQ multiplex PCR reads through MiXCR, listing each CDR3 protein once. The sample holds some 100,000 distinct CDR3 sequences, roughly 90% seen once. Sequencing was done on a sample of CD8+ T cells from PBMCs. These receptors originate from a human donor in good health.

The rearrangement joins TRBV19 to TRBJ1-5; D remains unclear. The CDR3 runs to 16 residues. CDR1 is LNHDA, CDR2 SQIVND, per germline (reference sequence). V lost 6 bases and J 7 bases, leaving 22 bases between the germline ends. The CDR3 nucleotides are TGTGCCAGTAGAGTGGAGGATTTGGGTCCTGGGCAGCCCCAGCATTTT. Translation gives CASRVEDLGPGQPQHF.

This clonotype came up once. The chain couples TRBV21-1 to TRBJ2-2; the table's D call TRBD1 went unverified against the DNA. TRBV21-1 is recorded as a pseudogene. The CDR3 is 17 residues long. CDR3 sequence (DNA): TGTGCCAGCAGCAAAGTGGTCCTAATGTCCGGGACCGGGGAGCTGTTTTTT. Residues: CASSKVVLMSGTGELFF.

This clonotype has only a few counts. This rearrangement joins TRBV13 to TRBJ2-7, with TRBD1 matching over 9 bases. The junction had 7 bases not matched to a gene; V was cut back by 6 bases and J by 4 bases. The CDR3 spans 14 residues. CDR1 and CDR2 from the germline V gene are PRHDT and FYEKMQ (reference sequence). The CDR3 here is CASRRGQGTYEQYF. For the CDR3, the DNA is TGTGCCAGCAGACGCGGACAGGGGACATACGAGCAGTACTTC.

The CDR3 region is CASSLEGTRWLNEKLFF. CDR3 in DNA: TGCGCCAGCAGCTTGGAAGGGACAAGATGGCTTAATGAAAAACTGTTTTTT. The chain links TRBV5-1 to TRBJ1-4; tentatively, D is TRBD1 (6 bases). CDR1 SGHRS and CDR2 YFSETQ come from the germline V gene. Trimming removed 0 bases from V and 4 bases from J, with 16 bases in between. The CDR3 is made up of 17 amino acids.

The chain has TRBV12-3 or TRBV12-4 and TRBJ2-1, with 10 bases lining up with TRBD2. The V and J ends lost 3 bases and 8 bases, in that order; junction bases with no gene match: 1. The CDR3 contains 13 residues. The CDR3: CASSFGLADEQFF. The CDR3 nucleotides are TGTGCCAGCAGTTTTGGACTAGCGGATGAGCAGTTCTTC.

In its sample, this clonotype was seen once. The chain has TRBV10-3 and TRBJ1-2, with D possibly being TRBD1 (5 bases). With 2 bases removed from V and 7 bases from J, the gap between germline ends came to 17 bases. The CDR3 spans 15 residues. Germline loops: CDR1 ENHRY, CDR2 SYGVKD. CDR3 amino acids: CAISELGDGSGGYTF. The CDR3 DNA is TGTGCCATCAGTGAGCTAGGGGATGGGAGTGGTGGCTACACCTTC.

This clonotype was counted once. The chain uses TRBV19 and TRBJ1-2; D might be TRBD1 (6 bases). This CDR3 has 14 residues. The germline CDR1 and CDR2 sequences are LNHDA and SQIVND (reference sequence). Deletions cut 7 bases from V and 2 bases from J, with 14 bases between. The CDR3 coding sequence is TGTGCCAGTATAAGGGAGACAGGAAACTATGGCTACACCTTC. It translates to CASIRETGNYGYTF.

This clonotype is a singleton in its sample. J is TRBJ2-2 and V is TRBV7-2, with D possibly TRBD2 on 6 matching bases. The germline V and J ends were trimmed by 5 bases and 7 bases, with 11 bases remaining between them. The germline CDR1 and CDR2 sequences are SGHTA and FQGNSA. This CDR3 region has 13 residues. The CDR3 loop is CASSGGYGGELFF. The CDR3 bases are TGTGCCAGCAGCGGAGGGTACGGCGGGGAGCTGTTTTTT.

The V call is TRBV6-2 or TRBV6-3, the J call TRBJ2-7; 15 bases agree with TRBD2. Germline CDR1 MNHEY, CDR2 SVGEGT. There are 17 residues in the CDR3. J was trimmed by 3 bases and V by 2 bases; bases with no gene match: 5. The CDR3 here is CASSYPGLAGGVYEQYF. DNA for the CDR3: TGTGCCAGCAGTTACCCGGGACTAGCGGGAGGAGTCTACGAGCAGTACTTC.

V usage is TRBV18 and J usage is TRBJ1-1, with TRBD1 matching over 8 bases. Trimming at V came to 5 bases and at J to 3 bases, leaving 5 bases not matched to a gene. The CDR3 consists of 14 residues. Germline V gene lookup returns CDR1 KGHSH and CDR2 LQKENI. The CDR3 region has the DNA TGTGCCAGCTCAGAACAGGGGGGAGACACTGAAGCTTTCTTT. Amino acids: CASSEQGGDTEAFF.

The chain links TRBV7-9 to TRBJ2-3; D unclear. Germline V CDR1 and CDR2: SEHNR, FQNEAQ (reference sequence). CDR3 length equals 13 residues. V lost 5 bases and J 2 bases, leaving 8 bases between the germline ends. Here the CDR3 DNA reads TGTGCCAGCAGCCCCGAATCCACAGATACGCAGTATTTT. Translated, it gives CASSPESTDTQYF.

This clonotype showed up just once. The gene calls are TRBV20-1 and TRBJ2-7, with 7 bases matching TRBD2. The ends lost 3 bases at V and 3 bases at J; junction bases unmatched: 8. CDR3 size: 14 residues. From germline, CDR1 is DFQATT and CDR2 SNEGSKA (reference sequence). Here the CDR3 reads CSASPGGRYYEQYF. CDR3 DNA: TGCAGTGCTAGCCCGGGAGGTCGCTACTACGAGCAGTACTTC.